These T cell receptor beta chains were read from a single sample in a study of beta chain features in type 1 diabetes. TCRdb keeps only in-frame clones here, not all; method: immunoSEQ multiplex PCR. This sample yields 150,000 to 200,000 clones, of which 7.8% are seen a single time; 0.94% belongs to the top ten. The specimen sequenced was central memory CD4+ T cells from blood. The receptors were gathered from a woman aged 35 to 49 with type 1 diabetes. CDR3s include the opening cysteine and the closing phenylalanine or tryptophan. The D gene is left open where the match is weak. Part of the rows lack a size; the others show once, few, many or a class for expanded clones.

J gene: TRBJ2-2
V gene: TRBV7-2
clone size: .
D gene: TRBD2
CDR3 length: 15
CDR3 protein: CASSPTSGGAGELFF
CDR3 DNA: TGTGCCAGCAGCCCCACTAGCGGGGGGGCCGGGGAGCTGTTTTTT

J gene: TRBJ1-1
V gene: TRBV6-5
clone size: few
D gene: .
CDR3 length: 15
CDR3 protein: CASRRGRPGDTEAFF
CDR3 DNA: TGTGCCAGCAGGCGAGGGCGCCCAGGGGACACTGAAGCTTTCTTT

J gene: TRBJ2-1
V gene: TRBV5-4
clone size: .
D gene: .
CDR3 length: 14
CDR3 protein: CASSLQGSYNEQFF
CDR3 DNA: TGTGCCAGCAGCTTGCAGGGCTCCTACAATGAGCAGTTCTTC

J gene: TRBJ2-3
V gene: TRBV7-2
clone size: many
D gene: TRBD2
CDR3 length: 16
CDR3 protein: CASSLRSGRATDTQYF
CDR3 DNA: TGTGCCAGCAGCTTAAGGAGCGGGAGGGCGACAGATACGCAGTATTTT

J gene: TRBJ1-5
V gene: TRBV23-1
clone size: .
D gene: TRBD1
CDR3 length: 19
CDR3 protein: CASSQSLVRGESSNQPQHF
CDR3 DNA: TGCGCCAGCAGTCAATCTCTTGTCAGGGGGGAGTCTAGCAATCAGCCCCAGCATTTT

J gene: TRBJ2-7
V gene: TRBV6-1
clone size: .
D gene: .
CDR3 length: 12
CDR3 protein: CASSSRDFKQYF
CDR3 DNA: TGTGCCAGCAGTTCCCGGGACTTCAAGCAGTACTTC

J gene: TRBJ1-4
V gene: TRBV27
clone size: .
D gene: TRBD1
CDR3 length: 17
CDR3 protein: CASSPLGQGRTDEKLFF
CDR3 DNA: TGTGCCAGCAGCCCCCTTGGACAGGGGAGGACTGATGAAAAACTGTTTTTT

J gene: TRBJ2-1
V gene: TRBV28
clone size: .
D gene: .
CDR3 length: 14
CDR3 protein: CASRLDGKYNEQFF
CDR3 DNA: TGTGCCAGCAGGTTAGACGGGAAGTACAATGAGCAGTTCTTC

J gene: TRBJ2-3
V gene: TRBV10-3
clone size: once
D gene: TRBD2
CDR3 length: 17
CDR3 protein: CAISELAGGSGTDTQYF
CDR3 DNA: TGTGCCATCAGCGAACTAGCGGGAGGGTCCGGCACAGATACGCAGTATTTT

J gene: TRBJ2-1
V gene: TRBV7-3
clone size: .
D gene: TRBD2
CDR3 length: 14
CDR3 protein: CASTAGGPSGEQFF
CDR3 DNA: TGTGCCAGCACCGCGGGAGGGCCCTCGGGTGAGCAGTTCTTC

J gene: TRBJ2-7
V gene: TRBV15
clone size: .
D gene: TRBD1
CDR3 length: 13
CDR3 protein: CATGTGNSYEQYF
CDR3 DNA: TGTGCCACCGGGACAGGAAACTCCTACGAGCAGTACTTC

J gene: TRBJ2-3
V gene: TRBV5-1
clone size: .
D gene: TRBD2
CDR3 length: 15
CDR3 protein: CASRDSGDRTDTQYF
CDR3 DNA: TGCGCCAGCAGGGATAGCGGGGACCGCACAGATACGCAGTATTTT

J gene: TRBJ2-3
V gene: TRBV7-3
clone size: few
D gene: .
CDR3 length: 14
CDR3 protein: CASRPNRGTDTQYF
CDR3 DNA: TGTGCCAGCAGACCTAACAGGGGCACAGATACGCAGTATTTT

J gene: TRBJ1-2
V gene: TRBV9
clone size: .
D gene: .
CDR3 length: 13
CDR3 protein: CASSVGQGPGYTF
CDR3 DNA: TGTGCCAGCAGCGTAGGGCAGGGTCCAGGCTACACCTTC